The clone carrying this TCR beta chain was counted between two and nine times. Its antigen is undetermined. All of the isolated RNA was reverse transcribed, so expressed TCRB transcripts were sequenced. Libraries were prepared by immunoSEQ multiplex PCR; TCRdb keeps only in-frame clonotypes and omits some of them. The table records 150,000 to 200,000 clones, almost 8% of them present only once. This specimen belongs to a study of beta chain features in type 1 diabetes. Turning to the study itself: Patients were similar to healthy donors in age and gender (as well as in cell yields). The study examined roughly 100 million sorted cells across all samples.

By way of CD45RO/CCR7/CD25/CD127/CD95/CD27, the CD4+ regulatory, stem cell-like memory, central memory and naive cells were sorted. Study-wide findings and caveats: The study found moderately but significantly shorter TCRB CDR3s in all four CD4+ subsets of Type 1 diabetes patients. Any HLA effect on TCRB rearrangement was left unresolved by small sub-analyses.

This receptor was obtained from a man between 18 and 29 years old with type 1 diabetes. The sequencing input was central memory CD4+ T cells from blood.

The CDR3 reads CASSPQSGEQFF. The CDR3 coding sequence is TGTGCCAGCAGCCCTCAGTCGGGTGAGCAGTTCTTC. This chain joins TRBV7-9 and TRBJ2-1; D gene uncertain. Germline CDR1 is SEHNR and CDR2 is FQNEAQ (reference sequence). This CDR3 contains 12 residues. V lost 5 bases and J 9 bases, leaving 11 bases between the germline ends. Looking up the rest from reference TRBV7-9 and TRBJ2-1 gives the full variable domain: DTGVSQNPRHKITKRGQNVTFRCDPISEHNRLYWYRQTLGQGPEFLTYFQNEAQLEKSRLLSDRFSAERPKGSFSTLEIQRTEQGDSAMYLCASSPQSGEQFFGPGTRLTVL.